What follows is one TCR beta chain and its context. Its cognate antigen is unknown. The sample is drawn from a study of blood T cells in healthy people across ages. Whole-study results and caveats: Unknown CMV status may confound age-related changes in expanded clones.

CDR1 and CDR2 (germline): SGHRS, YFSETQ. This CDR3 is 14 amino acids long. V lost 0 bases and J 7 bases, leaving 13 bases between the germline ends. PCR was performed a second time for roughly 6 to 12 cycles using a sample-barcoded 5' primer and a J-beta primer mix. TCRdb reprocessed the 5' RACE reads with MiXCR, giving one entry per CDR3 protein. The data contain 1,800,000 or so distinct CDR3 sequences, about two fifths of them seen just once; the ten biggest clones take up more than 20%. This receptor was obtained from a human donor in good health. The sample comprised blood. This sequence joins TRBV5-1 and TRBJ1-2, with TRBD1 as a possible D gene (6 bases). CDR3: CASSLDGGEVGYTF. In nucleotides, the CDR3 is TGCGCCAGCAGCTTGGATGGGGGCGAGGTTGGCTACACCTTC.